This entry lists 12 T cell receptor beta chains sequenced from one sample in a study of cytomegalovirus exposure and HLA in healthy donors. Primers for the PCR totalled 60 Vbeta and 13 Jbeta. Method: immunoSEQ multiplex PCR; TCRdb's copy keeps in-frame clones and lacks some. The table lists roughly 160,000 clones, over 75% of them singletons. The material sequenced was PBMCs. These receptor sequences come from a woman aged 25 to 39 in good health and CMV-seronegative.

The rearrangement links TRBV5-4 to TRBJ2-7; 10 positions agree with TRBD2. The germline V gene encodes CDR1 SGHNT and CDR2 YYREEE (reference sequence). The CDR3 is 15 residues long. After removal of 4 bases from V and 2 bases from J, the junction contained 6 bases not matched to a gene. CDR3 DNA sequence: TGTGCCAGCAGCCGGACAGCGGGGGGGACCTACGAGCAGTACTTC. This gives the protein CASSRTAGGTYEQYF.

This clone was counted only a few times. This chain joins TRBV9 and TRBJ1-5; perhaps TRBD1 as D (5 bases). The V gene's germline CDR1 is SGDLS and CDR2 YYNGEE. Trimming pared 6 bases from V and 4 bases from J, leaving 17 bases between. This CDR3 is 15 amino acids long. CDR3 sequence reads: CASNRQGMFNQPQHF. In DNA form, the CDR3 reads TGTGCCAGCAATCGGCAGGGAATGTTTAATCAGCCCCAGCATTTT.

CDR3 loop: CASSSGFRGQGLDQPQHF. CDR3 DNA: TGTGCCAGCTCCTCGGGATTTAGGGGACAGGGATTGGACCAGCCCCAGCATTTT. V gene TRBV28 combines with J gene TRBJ1-5; 9 bases match TRBD1. Trimming removed 8 bases from V and 7 bases from J; junction bases left unmatched: 21. Germline V gene data show CDR1 as MDHEN and CDR2 as SYDVKM. The CDR3 is 18 amino acids.

The chain is built from TRBV28 and TRBJ1-2; D might be TRBD1 (6 bases). Trimming removed 6 bases at V and 4 bases at J, with 12 bases between. The germline gives CDR1 MDHEN, CDR2 SYDVKM. CDR3 length: 13 amino acids. In nucleotides, the CDR3 is TGTGCCAGCAGATCACAGGGTCCCTATGGCTACACCTTC. This sequence encodes CASRSQGPYGYTF.

The V and J genes are TRBV9 and TRBJ2-2; 10 bases match TRBD2. Unmatched junction bases numbered 3, after V lost 1 base and J lost 3 bases. CDR3 size: 16 residues. Germline V gene sequence: CDR1 SGDLS, CDR2 YYNGEE. CDR3 amino acids: CASSVLAGDYTGELFF. CDR3 sequence (DNA): TGTGCCAGCAGCGTACTAGCGGGAGACTACACCGGGGAGCTGTTTTTT.

V usage is TRBV2 and J usage is TRBJ2-7; 10 nucleotides agree with TRBD1. J gave up 6 bases and V 4 bases, and 3 bases lay outside the gene matches. The germline V gene encodes CDR1 SNHLY and CDR2 FYNNEI. There are 13 residues in the CDR3. The CDR3 sequence: CASSVGQGSEQYF. DNA of the CDR3: TGTGCCAGCAGTGTGGGACAGGGGAGCGAGCAGTACTTC.

The J gene is TRBJ1-6, the V gene TRBV4-1; D is uncertain. Trimming cost V 3 bases and J 5 bases, with 14 bases left between them. CDR1 MGHRA and CDR2 YSYEKL come from the germline V gene. The CDR3 runs 16 residues. The CDR3 nucleotides are TGCGCCAGCAGCCAGATGGGCCAAAATAATAATTCACCCCTCCACTTT. Translated, it gives CASSQMGQNNNSPLHF.

V and J are TRBV5-8 and TRBJ2-7; the match to TRBD2 covers 10 bases. Germline V gene lookup returns CDR1 SGHTS and CDR2 YDEGEE. J lost 9 bases, V lost 2 bases, and 11 bases had no gene match. CDR3 length: 15 amino acids. The CDR3 here is CASSFSGRALLGQYF. CDR3 bases: TGTGCCAGCAGCTTCAGCGGGAGGGCCCTATTGGGGCAGTACTTC.

This chain connects TRBV10-3 to TRBJ2-7; D may be TRBD1 (5 bases). Trimming stripped 3 bases from V and 3 bases from J, with 12 bases between. CDR3 length: 14 residues. In germline, CDR1 is ENHRY, CDR2 SYGVKD. The CDR3, as DNA: TGTGCCATCAGTGATGGCAGGGCAGGCTACGAGCAGTACTTC. It encodes CAISDGRAGYEQYF.

The chain recombines TRBV19 with TRBJ1-2; 9 bases map to TRBD1. The CDR3 length is 15 residues. The ends lost 7 bases at V and 2 bases at J; junction bases unmatched: 8. Germline V lookup: CDR1 LNHDA, CDR2 SQIVND (reference sequence). CDR3 sequence reads: CASTRGQGVNYGYTF. The DNA of the CDR3 is TGTGCCAGTACACGGGGACAGGGCGTGAACTATGGCTACACCTTC.

The chain joins TRBV7-7 to TRBJ2-1, with 8 bases identical to TRBD1. CDR3 length: 14 amino acids. Germline loops: CDR1 SSHAT, CDR2 FNYEAQ (reference sequence). J lost 8 bases, V lost 1 base, and 4 bases had no gene match. CDR3 coding DNA: TGTGCCAGCAGCTTAGGGGGACAGGATCATGAGCAGTTCTTC. This encodes CASSLGGQDHEQFF.

This chain connects TRBV21-1 to TRBJ2-7; the table's D call of TRBD1 was not tested on the DNA. TRBV21-1 is tagged as a pseudogene. The CDR3 covers 14 residues. This CDR3 is CASSKRQGGHEQYF. The CDR3 DNA is TGTGCCAGCAGCAAGAGACAGGGGGGCCACGAGCAGTACTTC.